These 3 T cell receptor beta chains originate from one sample sequenced in a study of cytomegalovirus exposure and HLA in healthy donors. The PCR employed 60 Vbeta primers together with 13 Jbeta primers. Produced via immunoSEQ multiplex PCR; TCRdb's table is partial and in-frame only. Of under 250,000 clones in the sample, 70% to 80% are singletons; the top ten hold nearly 4.5%. The specimen was PBMCs. The origin of the receptors is a woman under 40 in good health and CMV-seropositive.

The chain uses TRBV19 and TRBJ1-2; TRBD1 aligns across 9 bases. J gave up 2 bases and V 2 bases, and 6 bases lay outside the gene matches. The V gene's germline CDR1 is LNHDA and CDR2 SQIVND (reference sequence). This CDR3 contains 16 residues. DNA of the CDR3: TGTGCCAGTAGTATAAGGCGACAGGGGGGCAACTATGGCTACACCTTC. Translated: CASSIRRQGGNYGYTF.

CDR3: CASSVSGGNTIYF. The DNA for the CDR3 is TGTGCCAGCAGTGTATCAGGTGGAAACACCATATATTTT. This chain uses TRBV25-1 with TRBJ1-3; D unclear. CDR1 is MGHDK and CDR2 is SYGVNS in the germline V gene. The V end was cut by 4 bases, the J end by 3 bases, with 7 bases between. CDR3 size: 13 residues.

The V gene is TRBV5-1, the J gene TRBJ2-5; 8 bases line up with TRBD2. The germline V gene encodes CDR1 SGHRS and CDR2 YFSETQ. Trimming cost V 3 bases and J 0 bases; bases outside gene matches: 10. The CDR3 contains 17 residues. CDR3 sequence reads: CASSSGGVAEYQETQYF. The CDR3 nucleotides are TGCGCCAGCAGCTCGGGAGGGGTAGCGGAGTACCAAGAGACCCAGTACTTC.